This TCR beta chain came from a study of T cell repertoires in cytomegalovirus infection (dated by TCRdb to about 2019). A note on the overall study: Donor HLA type was relevant to the analysis, as public TCR beta signatures indicated carriage of CMV infection together with the matching HLA type. Broad study findings and their caveats: Cumulative frequency of public TCR beta family members discriminated carriers of CMV infection plus the relevant HLA type in this cohort and an independent approximately 350-donor cohort. In the ex vivo response, HLA-C-restricted CMV-specific TCR beta clonotypes were dominant, and in two of eight donors the single most frequent clonotype came from this HLA-C-restricted group.

Trimmed from V: 4 bases; trimmed from J: 7 bases; junction bases lacking a gene match: 11. Via the germline V gene, CDR1 is SGHAT and CDR2 FQNNGV. Including cysteine and phenylalanine, the CDR3 has 16 amino acids. Of the read, only the CDR3 DNA is kept; its 48 bases are in frame from base 1. TCRdb records Illumina HiSeq 1500 as the sequencer. TCRdb redid the processing of the public reads, applying fastp at Q25 and MiXCR, and retained in-frame beta chains. Each CDR3 protein appears once, grouped with its most common genes and DNA. The sample table holds about 190,000 distinct CDR3 sequences, of which 28% were seen once. Roughly 31% of the sample lies in the top ten. Note on this clonotype: What antigen it recognizes has not been identified. No base qualities exist here, and no much larger clone lies one base off it.

The source is a human donor in good health (CMV status not recorded). Some clones in this sample may be carry-over from other donors' samples. Sequencing was done on a sample of PBMCs. Recombination linked TRBV11-2 to TRBJ2-1; 9 central bases correspond to TRBD2. The nucleotide sequence is given as TGTGCCAGCAGCTCCCTTTTGCGGGGGGGCCAGAATGAGCAGTTCTTC. It translates to CASSSLLRGGQNEQFF. Here the CDR3 is joined to the reference TRBV11-2 and TRBJ2-1 genes, and the full variable domain is: EAGVAQSPRYKIIEKRQSVAFWCNPISGHATLYWYQQILGQGPKLLIQFQNNGVVDDSQLPKDRFSAERLKGVDSTLKIQPAKLEDSAVYLCASSSLLRGGQNEQFFGPGTRLTVL.